These 17 T cell receptor beta chains came from one sample sequenced in a study of shared clonotypes between healthy human individuals. TCRdb's copy holds only in-frame clones and misses some; the assay was immunoSEQ multiplex PCR. The data hold 1.6 million or so clones, with 98% observed a single time. The specimen was naive CD4+ T cells sorted from blood. Subset meaning: CD45RA+ positively selected. These receptors originate from a man under 40 in good health.

V is TRBV15 and J is TRBJ1-1, with D hard to call. CDR3 length: 13 amino acids. V was cut by 5 bases and J by 1 base, with 8 bases left in between. Looked up from germline, CDR1 is LNHNV and CDR2 is YYDKDF (reference sequence). CDR3 sequence (DNA): TGTGCCACCAGCCTAAATTGGAACACTGAAGCTTTCTTT. Its translation is CATSLNWNTEAFF.

This rearrangement joins TRBV7-9 to TRBJ2-7; no reliable D call. The CDR3 sequence is 12 residues long. V lost 3 bases to trimming and J lost 9 bases, with 12 bases between them. Germline V gene lookup returns CDR1 SEHNR and CDR2 FQNEAQ (reference sequence). CDR3 in DNA: TGTGCCAGCAGCTTCACCGCCCAAGGGCAGTACTTC. Protein product: CASSFTAQGQYF. Full variable domain (missing parts from reference TRBV7-9 and TRBJ2-7): DTGVSQNPRHKITKRGQNVTFRCDPISEHNRLYWYRQTLGQGPEFLTYFQNEAQLEKSRLLSDRFSAERPKGSFSTLEIQRTEQGDSAMYLCASSFTAQGQYFGPGTRLTVT.

Points on this clone: Other DNA sequences in the same sample also yield this CDR3. The J gene is TRBJ2-1, the V gene TRBV5-4; D remains unclear. The V and J ends lost 0 bases and 1 base respectively, with 2 bases between them. This CDR3 has 13 amino acids. Germline CDR1 and CDR2: SGHNT and YYREEE (reference sequence). The CDR3 region is CASSLASYNEQFF. Here the CDR3 DNA reads TGTGCCAGCAGCTTGGCTTCCTACAATGAGCAGTTCTTC.

The V gene is TRBV10-3, the J gene TRBJ1-1; no reliable D call. CDR3 length: 14 residues. From germline, CDR1 is ENHRY and CDR2 SYGVKD. V lost 2 bases and J lost 2, with 9 bases in between. The CDR3 DNA follows: TGTGCCATCAGTGAGGTCTTACCAAACACTGAAGCTTTCTTT. This sequence encodes CAISEVLPNTEAFF.

The V call is TRBV6-4, the J call TRBJ2-7; 8 nucleotides agree with TRBD1. This CDR3 is 15 amino acids long. The V gene end was trimmed by 3 bases and the J gene end by 2 bases; junction bases not matched to a gene: 6. Germline CDR1 is MRHNA and CDR2 is SNTAGT. CDR3: CASSEDMDRAYEQYF. The CDR3 DNA reads as TGTGCCAGCAGTGAAGATATGGACAGGGCCTACGAGCAGTACTTC.

The chain couples TRBV29-1 to TRBJ1-2; 10 bases fit TRBD1. The CDR3 contains 13 residues. Germline-derived CDR1 and CDR2 are SQVTM and ANQGSEA. After removal of 5 bases from V and 8 bases from J, the junction contained 8 bases not matched to a gene. CDR3 DNA: TGCAGCGTTAAACCACAGGGACAGGGGGGCTACACCTTC. As protein: CSVKPQGQGGYTF. The full variable domain, its missing parts supplied by reference TRBV29-1 and TRBJ1-2, is SAVISQKPSRDICQRGTSLTIQCQVDSQVTMMFWYRQQPGQSLTLIATANQGSEATYESGFVIDKFPISRPNLTFSTLTVSNMSPEDSSIYLCSVKPQGQGGYTFGSGTRLTVV.

The J gene is TRBJ2-1, the V gene TRBV5-4, with TRBD2 identical over 9 bases. Unmatched junction bases numbered 11, after V lost 3 bases and J lost 10 bases. The CDR3 loop spans 15 amino acids. Germline V gene sequence: CDR1 SGHNT, CDR2 YYREEE (reference sequence). The CDR3, as DNA: TGTGCCAGCAGCTCCGGGACTAGCCTCTCGCGGGAGCAGTTCTTC. This translates into CASSSGTSLSREQFF. Using reference TRBV5-4 and TRBJ2-1 for the parts outside the CDR3, the full variable domain is ETGVTQSPTHLIKTRGQQVTLRCSSQSGHNTVSWYQQALGQGPQFIFQYYREEENGRGNFPPRFSGLQFPNYSSELNVNALELDDSALYLCASSSGTSLSREQFFGPGTRLTVL.

The chain is built from TRBV11-2 and TRBJ2-7, with D possibly TRBD2 on 5 matching bases. V lost 5 bases to trimming and J lost 2 bases, with 10 bases between them. From germline, CDR1 is SGHAT and CDR2 FQNNGV. This CDR3 is built from 13 residues. Here the CDR3 DNA reads TGTGCCAGCAGCAAACCCGGGGCCTACGAGCAGTACTTC. It codes for CASSKPGAYEQYF.

On this clone itself: The sample holds other DNA sequences that translate to the same CDR3. The gene calls are TRBV28 and TRBJ2-7, with D perhaps matching TRBD2 (5 bases). The germline CDR1 and CDR2 sequences are MDHEN and SYDVKM. Trimming took 2 bases from V and 4 from J, leaving 12 bases between them. The CDR3 length is 14 residues. CDR3 sequence reads: CASSLPRGPYEQYF. CDR3 nucleotides: TGTGCCAGCAGTTTACCTAGAGGGCCGTACGAGCAGTACTTC.

The chain carries TRBV11-3 and TRBJ1-5, with D possibly matching TRBD1 (5 bases). Germline V CDR1 and CDR2: SGHNT, YENEEA. The CDR3 spans 18 residues. V lost 1 base and J lost 9, with 25 bases in between. The CDR3 here is CASSLGGQRSWYSWPQHF. CDR3 nucleotides: TGTGCCAGCAGCTTAGGGGGCCAGCGTTCGTGGTATTCTTGGCCCCAGCATTTT. The complete variable domain, with remaining parts taken from reference TRBV11-3 and TRBJ1-5, reads EAGVVQSPRYKIIEKKQPVAFWCNPISGHNTLYWYLQNLGQGPELLIRYENEEAVDDSQLPKDRFSAERLKGVDSTLKIQPAELGDSAVYLCASSLGGQRSWYSWPQHFGDGTRLSIL.

This CDR3 reads CASSSVLHGVGEQYF. CDR3 nucleotides: TGTGCCAGTAGTTCCGTCCTCCATGGGGTTGGAGAGCAGTACTTC. The rearrangement joins TRBV19 to TRBJ2-7; D unresolved. Germline V gives CDR1 LNHDA, CDR2 SQIVND (reference sequence). Deletions cut 5 bases from V and 7 bases from J, with 21 bases between. The CDR3 contains 15 residues. Together with reference TRBV19 and TRBJ2-7, the CDR3 gives the full variable domain: DGGITQSPKYLFRKEGQNVTLSCEQNLNHDAMYWYRQDPGQGLRLIYYSQIVNDFQKGDIAEGYSVSREKKESFPLTVTSAQKNPTAFYLCASSSVLHGVGEQYFGPGTRLTVT.

The chain couples TRBV18 to TRBJ2-7; no reliable D call. The CDR3 runs to 12 residues. The V gene's germline CDR1 is KGHSH and CDR2 LQKENI. With 3 bases removed from V and 3 bases from J, the gap between germline ends came to 6 bases. Here the CDR3 DNA reads TGTGCCAGCTCACCTCTTGACTACGAGCAGTACTTC. It encodes CASSPLDYEQYF.

The rearrangement links TRBV27 to TRBJ2-1; 9 bases match TRBD2. Trimming at V came to 8 bases and at J to 7 bases, leaving 3 bases not matched to a gene. CDR1 and CDR2 (germline): MNHEY, SMNVEV (reference sequence). The CDR3 extends over 12 amino acids. CDR3 sequence reads: CASGTSWNEQFF. The DNA of the CDR3 is TGTGCCAGCGGGACTAGCTGGAATGAGCAGTTCTTC.

The V call is TRBV4-1, the J call TRBJ2-3, with TRBD2 matching over 7 bases. Germline V gene sequence: CDR1 MGHRA, CDR2 YSYEKL. The ends lost 0 bases at V and 0 bases at J; junction bases unmatched: 6. The CDR3 covers 17 residues. CDR3 amino acids: CASSQDWGGSSTDTQYF. The CDR3 nucleotides are TGCGCCAGCAGCCAAGACTGGGGGGGGAGTAGCACAGATACGCAGTATTTT.

This rearrangement joins TRBV6-1 to TRBJ2-1; 10 nucleotides line up with TRBD2. The CDR3 runs to 14 residues. Germline values: CDR1 MNHNS, CDR2 SASEGT. V shed 1 base and J 9 bases; nucleotides not matched to a gene: 3. In nucleotides, the CDR3 is TGTGCCAGCAGTGAAGGCCTAGCGGGAGTTGAGCAGTTCTTC. Translating it yields CASSEGLAGVEQFF.

The chain employs TRBV27 and TRBJ1-5; 9 bases map to TRBD1. CDR1 is MNHEY, CDR2 SMNVEV, per germline (reference sequence). The length of the CDR3 is 14 residues. V gave up 5 bases and J gave up 5 bases; unmatched junction bases: 4. The CDR3 nucleotides read TGTGCCAGCAGTCCAAGGACAGGGGATCAGCCCCAGCATTTT. It yields the protein CASSPRTGDQPQHF.

The V call is TRBV7-2, the J call TRBJ2-7, with D perhaps matching TRBD1 or TRBD2 (5 bases each). Trimming removed 5 bases from V and 0 bases from J, with 11 bases in between. There are 14 residues in the CDR3. Germline V gene sequence: CDR1 SGHTA, CDR2 FQGNSA. Written as DNA, the CDR3 is TGTGCCAGCAGCCCCGGTGGGGGCTCCTACGAGCAGTACTTC. It codes for CASSPGGGSYEQYF.